One sample yielded the 20 T cell receptor beta chains listed below, sequenced in a study of shared T cell receptors in the human thymus. TCRdb's copy holds only in-frame clones and misses some; the assay was immunoSEQ multiplex PCR. The table shows approximately 730,000 clones, with roughly 88% occurring only once. This same sample was also part of a study on human thymus T cells.

Sequences were obtained from thymocytes. These receptor sequences come from a girl under three years old with a congenital heart defect.

This clone has only one observation. This chain links TRBV7-9 with TRBJ1-1, with 7 bases matching TRBD1. The CDR3 length is 14 residues. Germline V CDR1 and CDR2: SEHNR, FQNEAQ (reference sequence). After removal of 5 bases from V and 5 bases from J, the junction contained 8 bases not matched to a gene. CDR3 protein: CASSQPPGGTEAFF. The CDR3 DNA follows: TGTGCCAGCAGCCAACCACCAGGGGGGACTGAAGCTTTCTTT.

This chain connects TRBV6-6 to TRBJ1-1, with D perhaps matching TRBD1 (6 bases). The V and J ends lost 2 bases and 1 base respectively, with 11 bases between them. The germline CDR1 and CDR2 sequences are MNHNY and SVGAGI (reference sequence). This CDR3 is built from 15 residues. The CDR3: CASSYRQGPNTEAFF. The CDR3 region has the DNA TGTGCCAGCAGTTACAGGCAGGGGCCGAACACTGAAGCTTTCTTT.

Note on this clone: In the same sample, other DNA sequences code for this CDR3. This chain joins TRBV27 and TRBJ1-4, with a possible D match to TRBD1 (6 bases). The CDR3 has 14 amino acids. In germline, CDR1 is MNHEY, CDR2 SMNVEV (reference sequence). Trimming took off 3 bases at V and 5 bases at J, with 10 bases between the two ends. This chain's CDR3 is CASSLGQGNEKLFF. CDR3 nucleotide sequence: TGTGCCAGCAGTTTGGGGCAGGGGAATGAAAAACTGTTTTTT.

The rearrangement uses TRBV7-2 and TRBJ2-3; TRBD2 aligns across 9 bases. This CDR3 is built from 17 residues. With 1 base clipped from V and 2 bases from J, the junction kept 7 bases outside the gene matches. CDR1 is SGHTA and CDR2 is FQGNSA in the germline V gene. The CDR3 spells CASSLGFAGGDTDTQYF. The CDR3 DNA follows: TGTGCCAGCAGCTTAGGCTTTGCGGGGGGGGACACAGATACGCAGTATTTT.

This clone has a single count. The chain recombines TRBV19 with TRBJ1-5; TRBD1 agrees at 10 bases. The V segment lost 4 bases and the J segment 1 base; nucleotides outside the gene matches: 10. In germline, CDR1 is LNHDA, CDR2 SQIVND (reference sequence). This CDR3 comprises 18 residues. CDR3 DNA sequence: TGTGCCAGTAGTACGAGGGACAGGGGAGGGGTGAGCAATCAGCCCCAGCATTTT. It yields the protein CASSTRDRGGVSNQPQHF.

This clone was seen once. The V and J genes are TRBV27 and TRBJ2-1; a possible D gene is TRBD1 (7 bases). Deletions cut 9 bases from V and 9 bases from J, with 18 bases between. Per the germline V gene, CDR1 is MNHEY and CDR2 is SMNVEV (reference sequence). The length of the CDR3 is 13 residues. Written as DNA, the CDR3 is TGTGCCAGTATCCCTCAGGGGGGAGTTGAGCAGTTCTTC. As protein: CASIPQGGVEQFF.

This sequence joins TRBV5-1 and TRBJ1-3, with D possibly being TRBD1 (6 bases). Germline V CDR1 and CDR2: SGHRS, YFSETQ. V dropped 2 bases and J dropped 2 bases, with 17 bases sitting between them. The CDR3 totals 17 residues. CDR3 bases: TGCGCCAGCAGCTTAGGTTCCCCCCACAGGGCTGGAAACACCATATATTTT. Protein sequence: CASSLGSPHRAGNTIYF.

The V and J genes are TRBV2 and TRBJ1-2, with a tentative D call TRBD1 (6 bases). V lost 7 bases and J 5 bases, leaving 23 bases between the germline ends. Germline CDR1 reads SNHLY; CDR2 reads FYNNEI. The CDR3 extends over 16 amino acids. The CDR3 nucleotides read TGTGCCAGCATTGGGGGGGCGGGTGCGGGTGGTTATGGCTACACCTTC. Its protein is CASIGGAGAGGYGYTF.

This clone has only a few counts. The chain recombines TRBV5-1 with TRBJ2-2; TRBD2 agrees at 14 bases. V lost 0 bases to trimming and J lost 4 bases; unmatched junction nucleotides: 11. The germline V gene encodes CDR1 SGHRS and CDR2 YFSETQ. The CDR3 consists of 20 residues. CDR3 loop: CASSLAGTSGRAISTGELFF. The CDR3 DNA sequence: TGCGCCAGCAGCTTGGCCGGGACTAGCGGGAGAGCTATTAGCACCGGGGAGCTGTTTTTT. The complete variable domain, with remaining parts taken from reference TRBV5-1 and TRBJ2-2, reads KAGVTQTPRYLIKTRGQQVTLSCSPISGHRSVSWYQQTPGQGLQFLFEYFSETQRNKGNFPGRFSGRQFSNSRSEMNVSTLELGDSALYLCASSLAGTSGRAISTGELFFGEGSRLTVL.

This chain joins TRBV6-5 and TRBJ2-7; D not certain. Per germline, CDR1 MNHEY and CDR2 SVGAGI. Trimming took off 0 bases at V and 2 bases at J, with 14 bases between the two ends. This CDR3 region has 16 residues. CDR3 sequence: CASSYSKQFGPYEQYF. In nucleotides, the CDR3 is TGTGCCAGCAGTTACTCGAAACAGTTTGGTCCCTACGAGCAGTACTTC.

The rearrangement uses TRBV29-1 and TRBJ2-1, with 10 bases identical to TRBD2. J was trimmed by 6 bases and V by 0 bases; bases with no gene match: 11. Germline CDR1 SQVTM, CDR2 ANQGSEA. This CDR3 spans 17 amino acids. This CDR3 is CSVEDPTSGVSSNEQFF. The CDR3 DNA reads as TGCAGCGTTGAAGATCCAACTAGCGGGGTGTCGTCCAATGAGCAGTTCTTC.

The V and J genes are TRBV7-2 and TRBJ1-4; D uncertain. The V and J ends lost 1 base and 4 bases respectively, with 10 bases between them. In germline, CDR1 is SGHTA, CDR2 FQGNSA. The CDR3 extends over 15 amino acids. The CDR3 spells CASSLGYGYNEKLFF. The CDR3 DNA sequence: TGTGCCAGCAGCTTAGGGTACGGGTATAATGAAAAACTGTTTTTT.

The chain recombines TRBV9 with TRBJ1-1; 7 positions match TRBD1. There are 21 residues in the CDR3. V dropped 0 bases and J dropped 1; count of bases not matched to a gene: 21. The germline CDR1 and CDR2 sequences are SGDLS and YYNGEE. The CDR3 DNA follows: TGTGCCAGCAGCGTAGAGCCTGGACAGGACAGGCACTCAGAGGGGAACACTGAAGCTTTCTTT. As protein: CASSVEPGQDRHSEGNTEAFF.

The chain employs TRBV4-3 and TRBJ2-3, with a possible D match to TRBD1 (7 bases). The V end lost 3 bases, the J end lost 2 bases, and 33 bases lay between the germline ends. This CDR3 comprises 22 residues. Germline V CDR1 and CDR2: LGHNA, YSLEER. The CDR3 loop is CASSHRPQGEEGVADPTDTQYF. CDR3 in DNA: TGCGCCAGCAGCCACAGACCCCAGGGGGAGGAGGGGGTAGCAGACCCCACAGATACGCAGTATTTT.

The chain's CDR3 is CASSPIDRAEQYF. CDR3 in DNA: TGTGCCAGCAGTCCCATCGACAGGGCCGAGCAGTACTTC. This chain links TRBV27 with TRBJ2-7; TRBD1 matches at 7 bases. Unmatched junction bases numbered 7, after V lost 5 bases and J lost 6 bases. CDR3 length: 13 residues. Germline assignment: CDR1 MNHEY and CDR2 SMNVEV (reference sequence).

This clone was recorded only once. This rearrangement joins TRBV4-3 to TRBJ2-7, with 8 bases fitting TRBD2. CDR3 length: 15 residues. CDR1 and CDR2 from the germline V gene are LGHNA and YSLEER. V trimming: 0 bases; J trimming: 6 bases; junction bases outside the gene matches: 7. The CDR3 spells CASSQDLGLESEQYF. The CDR3 region has the DNA TGCGCCAGCAGCCAAGATTTGGGACTAGAGAGCGAGCAGTACTTC.

The CDR3 sequence is CASSDGYRVNGYTF. The CDR3, as DNA: TGTGCCAGCAGTGATGGCTACAGGGTAAATGGCTACACCTTC. This sequence joins TRBV2 and TRBJ1-2, with D possibly TRBD1 on 6 matching bases. V lost 3 bases to trimming and J lost 6 bases, with 14 bases between them. The CDR3 is made up of 14 amino acids. Germline CDR1 SNHLY, CDR2 FYNNEI. Together with reference TRBV2 and TRBJ1-2, the CDR3 gives the full variable domain: EPEVTQTPSHQVTQMGQEVILRCVPISNHLYFYWYRQILGQKVEFLVSFYNNEISEKSEIFDDQFSVERPDGSNFTLKIRSTKLEDSAMYFCASSDGYRVNGYTFGSGTRLTVV.

The chain employs TRBV2 and TRBJ2-7; D is possibly TRBD2 (6 bases). The CDR3 extends over 16 amino acids. Germline lookup yields CDR1 SNHLY and CDR2 FYNNEI. The V and J ends lost 2 bases and 3 bases respectively, with 17 bases between them. The CDR3 is CASSEYSGRPNYEQYF. Here the CDR3 DNA reads TGTGCCAGCAGTGAATATAGCGGCAGGCCGAACTACGAGCAGTACTTC.

The chain combines TRBV7-2 with TRBJ2-7, with D unclear. The germline gives CDR1 SGHTA, CDR2 FQGNSA. The CDR3 has 12 residues. Trimming took 4 bases from V and 4 from J, leaving 8 bases between them. CDR3 amino acids: CASSSPSYEQYF. Written as DNA, the CDR3 is TGTGCCAGCAGCTCCCCCTCGTACGAGCAGTACTTC.

The rearrangement joins TRBV5-6 to TRBJ1-2, with TRBD1 matching 8 bases. The CDR3 covers 14 residues. V was clipped by 4 bases and J by 8 bases; unmatched bases: 10. CDR1 and CDR2 (germline): SGHDT, YYEEEE. This CDR3 reads CASSVSGGEGGYTF. CDR3 DNA sequence: TGTGCCAGCAGCGTATCAGGGGGCGAAGGAGGCTACACCTTC. Looking up the rest from reference TRBV5-6 and TRBJ1-2 gives the full variable domain: DAGVTQSPTHLIKTRGQQVTLRCSPKSGHDTVSWYQQALGQGPQFIFQYYEEEERQRGNFPDRFSGHQFPNYSSELNVNALLLGDSALYLCASSVSGGEGGYTFGSGTRLTVV.